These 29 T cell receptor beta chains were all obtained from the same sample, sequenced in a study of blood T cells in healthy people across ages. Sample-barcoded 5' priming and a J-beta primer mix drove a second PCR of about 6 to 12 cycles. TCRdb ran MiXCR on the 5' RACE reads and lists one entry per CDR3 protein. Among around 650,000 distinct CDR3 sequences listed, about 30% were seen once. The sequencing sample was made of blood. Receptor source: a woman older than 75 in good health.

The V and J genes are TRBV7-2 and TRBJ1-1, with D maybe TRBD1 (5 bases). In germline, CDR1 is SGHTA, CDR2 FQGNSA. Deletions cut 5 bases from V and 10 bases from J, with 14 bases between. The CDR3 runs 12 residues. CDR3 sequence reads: CASSRGTGGAFF. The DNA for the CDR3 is TGTGCCAGCAGCAGAGGAACGGGGGGAGCTTTCTTT.

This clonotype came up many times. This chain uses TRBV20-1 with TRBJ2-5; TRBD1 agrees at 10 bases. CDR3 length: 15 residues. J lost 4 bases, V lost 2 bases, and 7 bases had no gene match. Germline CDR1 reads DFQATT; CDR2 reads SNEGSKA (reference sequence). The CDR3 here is CSARLDRGYGETQYF. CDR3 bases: TGCAGTGCTAGATTGGACAGGGGGTATGGAGAGACCCAGTACTTC.

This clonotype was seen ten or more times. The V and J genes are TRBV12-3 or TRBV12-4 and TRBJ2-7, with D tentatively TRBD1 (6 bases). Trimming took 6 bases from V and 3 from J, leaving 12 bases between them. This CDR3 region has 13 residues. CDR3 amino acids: CASSTRTVYEQYF. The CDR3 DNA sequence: TGTGCCAGCAGCACAAGGACAGTCTACGAGCAGTACTTC.

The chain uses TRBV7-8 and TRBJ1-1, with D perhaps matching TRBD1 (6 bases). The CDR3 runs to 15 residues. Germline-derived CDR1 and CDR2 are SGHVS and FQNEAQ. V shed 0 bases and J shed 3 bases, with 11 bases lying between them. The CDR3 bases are TGTGCCAGCAGCTTAGCAGGGGGGGGGGACACTGAAGCTTTCTTT. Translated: CASSLAGGGDTEAFF.

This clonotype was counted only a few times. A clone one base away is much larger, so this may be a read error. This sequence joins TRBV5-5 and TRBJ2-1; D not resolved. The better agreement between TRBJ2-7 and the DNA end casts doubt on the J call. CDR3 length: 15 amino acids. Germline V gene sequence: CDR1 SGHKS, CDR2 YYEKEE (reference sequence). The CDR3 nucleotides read TGTGCCAGCAGCCCCGGAACGGTCGGGTACAATGAGCAGTACTTC. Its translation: CASSPGTVGYNEQYF.

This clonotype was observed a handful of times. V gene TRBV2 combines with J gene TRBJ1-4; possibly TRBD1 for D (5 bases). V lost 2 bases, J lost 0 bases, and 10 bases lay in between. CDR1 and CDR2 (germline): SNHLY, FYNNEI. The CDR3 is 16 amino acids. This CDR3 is CASSEWGFATNEKLFF. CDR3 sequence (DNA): TGTGCCAGCAGTGAATGGGGGTTTGCAACTAATGAAAAACTGTTTTTT.

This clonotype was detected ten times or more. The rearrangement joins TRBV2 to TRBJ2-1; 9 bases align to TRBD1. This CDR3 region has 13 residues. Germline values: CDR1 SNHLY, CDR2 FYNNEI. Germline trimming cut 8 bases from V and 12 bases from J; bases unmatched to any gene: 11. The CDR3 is CASYYGTGRGQFF. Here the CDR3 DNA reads TGTGCCAGCTACTACGGGACAGGGAGGGGGCAGTTCTTC.

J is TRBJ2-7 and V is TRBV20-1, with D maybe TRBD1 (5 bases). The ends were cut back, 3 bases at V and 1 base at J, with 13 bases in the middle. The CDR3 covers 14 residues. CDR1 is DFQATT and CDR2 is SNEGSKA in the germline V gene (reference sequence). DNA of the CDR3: TGCAGTGCTAGTCGAGACAGCACATCCTACGAGCAGTACTTC. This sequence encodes CSASRDSTSYEQYF.

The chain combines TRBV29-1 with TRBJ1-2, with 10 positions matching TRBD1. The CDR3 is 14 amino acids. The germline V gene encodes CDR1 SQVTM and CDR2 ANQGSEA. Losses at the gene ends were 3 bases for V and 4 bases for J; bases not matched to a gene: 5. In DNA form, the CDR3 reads TGCAGCGTTGACGCCCGGGACAGGGGCTATGGCTACACCTTC. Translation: CSVDARDRGYGYTF.

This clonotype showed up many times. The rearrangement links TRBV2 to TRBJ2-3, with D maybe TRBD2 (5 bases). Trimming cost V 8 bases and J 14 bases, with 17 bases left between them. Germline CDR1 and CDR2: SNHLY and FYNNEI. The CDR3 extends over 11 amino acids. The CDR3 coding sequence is TGTGCCAGCCGCGGAGCGGAGTCGAGGTATTTT. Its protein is CASRGAESRYF.

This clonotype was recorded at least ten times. The CDR3 loop reads CASTLGVKNIQYF. CDR3 in DNA: TGTGCCAGCACGCTGGGGGTCAAAAACATTCAGTACTTC. V gene TRBV12-3 or TRBV12-4 combines with J gene TRBJ2-4; D is tentatively TRBD1 or TRBD2 (5 bases each). V was trimmed by 7 bases and J by 3 bases, leaving 10 bases between them. This CDR3 has 13 amino acids.

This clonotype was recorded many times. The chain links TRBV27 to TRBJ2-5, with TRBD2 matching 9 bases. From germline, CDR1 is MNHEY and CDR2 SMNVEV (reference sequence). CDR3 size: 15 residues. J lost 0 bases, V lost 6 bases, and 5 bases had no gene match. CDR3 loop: CASRFLAGYQETQYF. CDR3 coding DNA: TGTGCCAGCAGATTCCTAGCGGGGTACCAAGAGACCCAGTACTTC.

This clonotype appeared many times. The CDR3 coding sequence is TGTGCCAGTCGAGCGAGCGGGGGTTCAGATGAGCAGTTCTTC. Its protein is CASRASGGSDEQFF. The rearrangement joins TRBV7-3 to TRBJ2-1; 8 bases fit TRBD2. V shed 9 bases and J 8 bases; nucleotides not matched to a gene: 12. Germline lookup yields CDR1 SGHTA and CDR2 FQGTGA. This CDR3 is built from 14 residues.

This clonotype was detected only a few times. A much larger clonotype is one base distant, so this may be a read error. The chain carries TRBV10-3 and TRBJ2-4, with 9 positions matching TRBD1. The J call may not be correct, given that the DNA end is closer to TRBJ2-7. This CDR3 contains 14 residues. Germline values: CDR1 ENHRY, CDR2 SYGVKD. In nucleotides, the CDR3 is TGTGCCATCAGGGTCGGGACAGGGTTGGACGAGCAGTACTTC. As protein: CAIRVGTGLDEQYF.

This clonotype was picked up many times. CDR3 sequence reads: CASRLPGRETQYF. The CDR3 nucleotides read TGTGCCAGCAGGCTGCCAGGGAGGGAGACCCAGTACTTC. The rearrangement links TRBV27 to TRBJ2-5, with a possible D match to TRBD2 (6 bases). Germline CDR1 MNHEY, CDR2 SMNVEV (reference sequence). V was pared by 6 bases and J by 5 bases, with 13 bases between. This CDR3 comprises 13 residues.

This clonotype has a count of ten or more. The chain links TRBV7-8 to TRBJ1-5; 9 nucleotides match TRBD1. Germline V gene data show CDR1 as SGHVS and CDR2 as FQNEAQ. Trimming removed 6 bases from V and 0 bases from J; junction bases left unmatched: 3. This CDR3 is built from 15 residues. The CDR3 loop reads CASRQDRGSNQPQHF. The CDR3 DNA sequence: TGTGCCAGCAGGCAGGACAGGGGTAGCAATCAGCCCCAGCATTTT.

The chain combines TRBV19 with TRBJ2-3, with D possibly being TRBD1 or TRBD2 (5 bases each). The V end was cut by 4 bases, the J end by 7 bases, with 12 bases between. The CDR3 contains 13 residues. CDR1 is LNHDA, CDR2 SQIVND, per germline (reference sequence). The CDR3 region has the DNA TGTGCCAGTAGTACCGAGTGGGGACATACGCAGTATTTT. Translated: CASSTEWGHTQYF.

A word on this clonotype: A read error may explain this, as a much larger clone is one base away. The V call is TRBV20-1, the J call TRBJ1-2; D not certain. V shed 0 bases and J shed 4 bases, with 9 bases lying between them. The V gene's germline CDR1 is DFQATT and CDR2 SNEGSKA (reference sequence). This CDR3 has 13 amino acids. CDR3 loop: CSARDEPGYGYTF. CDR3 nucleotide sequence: TGCAGTGCTAGAGATGAGCCCGGCTATGGCTACACCTTC.

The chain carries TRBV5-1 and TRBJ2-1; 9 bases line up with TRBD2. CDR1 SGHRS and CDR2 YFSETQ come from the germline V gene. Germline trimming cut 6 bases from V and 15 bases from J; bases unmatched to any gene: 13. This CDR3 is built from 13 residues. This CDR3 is CASMIAGVNGRFF. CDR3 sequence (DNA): TGCGCCAGCATGATAGCGGGGGTCAATGGGCGGTTCTTC.

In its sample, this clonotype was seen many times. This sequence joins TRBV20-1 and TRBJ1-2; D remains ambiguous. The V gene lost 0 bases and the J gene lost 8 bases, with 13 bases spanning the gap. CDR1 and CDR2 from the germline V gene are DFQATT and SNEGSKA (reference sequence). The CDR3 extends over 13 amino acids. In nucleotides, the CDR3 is TGCAGTGCTAGAGATCTGCAGCTTGCCGGCTACACCTTC. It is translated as CSARDLQLAGYTF.

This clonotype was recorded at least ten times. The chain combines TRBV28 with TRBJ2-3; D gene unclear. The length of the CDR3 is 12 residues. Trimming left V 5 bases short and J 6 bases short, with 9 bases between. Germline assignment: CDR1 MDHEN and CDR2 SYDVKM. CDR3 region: CASSRLTDTQYF. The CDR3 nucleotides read TGTGCCAGCAGTCGTTTGACGGATACGCAGTATTTT.

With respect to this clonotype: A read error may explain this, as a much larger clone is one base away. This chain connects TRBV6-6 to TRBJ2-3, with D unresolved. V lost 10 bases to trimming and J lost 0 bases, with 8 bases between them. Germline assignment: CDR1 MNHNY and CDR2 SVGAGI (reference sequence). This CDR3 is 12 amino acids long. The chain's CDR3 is CANTESTDTQYF. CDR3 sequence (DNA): TGTGCCAACACGGAGAGCACAGATACGCAGTATTTT.

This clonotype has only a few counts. The CDR3 loop reads CASGRSPMNTEAFF. DNA of the CDR3: TGTGCCAGCGGGAGGTCCCCCATGAACACTGAAGCTTTCTTT. This chain uses TRBV9 with TRBJ1-1; the D is unclear. Trimming left V 7 bases short and J 0 bases short, with 13 bases between. Germline loops: CDR1 SGDLS, CDR2 YYNGEE. The CDR3 spans 14 residues.

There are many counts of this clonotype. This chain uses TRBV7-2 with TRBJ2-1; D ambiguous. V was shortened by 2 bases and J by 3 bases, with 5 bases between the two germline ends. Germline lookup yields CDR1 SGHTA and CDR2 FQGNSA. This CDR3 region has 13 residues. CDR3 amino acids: CASSLPDYNEQFF. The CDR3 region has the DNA TGTGCCAGCAGCTTACCAGACTACAATGAGCAGTTCTTC.

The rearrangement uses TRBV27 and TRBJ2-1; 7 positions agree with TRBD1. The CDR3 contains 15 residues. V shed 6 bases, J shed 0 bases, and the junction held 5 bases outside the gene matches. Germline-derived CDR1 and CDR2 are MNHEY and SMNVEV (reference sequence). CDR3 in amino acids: CASSDRASSYNEQFF. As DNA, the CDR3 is TGTGCCAGCAGCGACAGGGCGAGCTCCTACAATGAGCAGTTCTTC.

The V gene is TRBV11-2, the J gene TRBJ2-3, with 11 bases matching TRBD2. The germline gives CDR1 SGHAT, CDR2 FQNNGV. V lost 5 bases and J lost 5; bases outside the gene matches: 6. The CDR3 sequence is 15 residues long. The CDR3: CASSVRLAGRDTQYF. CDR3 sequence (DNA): TGTGCCAGCAGCGTCAGACTAGCGGGGAGAGATACGCAGTATTTT.

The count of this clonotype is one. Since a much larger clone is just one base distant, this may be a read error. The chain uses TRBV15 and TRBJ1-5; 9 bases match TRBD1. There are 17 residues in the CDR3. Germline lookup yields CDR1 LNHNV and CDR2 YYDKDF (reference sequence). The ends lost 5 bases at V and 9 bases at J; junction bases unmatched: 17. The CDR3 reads CATSSPNSGTGIRPQHF. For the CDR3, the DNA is TGTGCCACCAGCTCCCCTAACAGCGGGACAGGGATCCGGCCCCAGCATTTT.

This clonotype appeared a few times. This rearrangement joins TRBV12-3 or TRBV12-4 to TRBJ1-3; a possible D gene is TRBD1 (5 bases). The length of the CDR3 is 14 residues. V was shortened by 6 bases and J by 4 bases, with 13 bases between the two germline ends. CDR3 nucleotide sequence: TGTGCCAGCAGGTCCGGGACCGACGGAAACACCATATATTTT. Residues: CASRSGTDGNTIYF.

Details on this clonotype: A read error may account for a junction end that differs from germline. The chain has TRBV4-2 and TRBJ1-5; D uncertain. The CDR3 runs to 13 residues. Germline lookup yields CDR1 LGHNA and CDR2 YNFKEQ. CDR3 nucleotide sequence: TGTGCCTGCAGCCAAGATCCCAATCAGCCCCAGCATTTT. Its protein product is CACSQDPNQPQHF.